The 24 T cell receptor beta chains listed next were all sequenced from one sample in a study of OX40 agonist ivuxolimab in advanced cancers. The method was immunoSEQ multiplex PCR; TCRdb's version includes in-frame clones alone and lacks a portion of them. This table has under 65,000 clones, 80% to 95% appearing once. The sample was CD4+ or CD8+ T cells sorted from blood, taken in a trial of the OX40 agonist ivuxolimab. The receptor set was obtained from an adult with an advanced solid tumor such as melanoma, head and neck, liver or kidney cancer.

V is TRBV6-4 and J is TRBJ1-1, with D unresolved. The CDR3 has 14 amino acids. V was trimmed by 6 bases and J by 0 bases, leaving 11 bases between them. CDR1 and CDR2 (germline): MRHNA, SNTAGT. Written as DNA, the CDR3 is TGTGCCAGCAGGCAAGAGGGATTGAACACTGAAGCTTTCTTT. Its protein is CASRQEGLNTEAFF.

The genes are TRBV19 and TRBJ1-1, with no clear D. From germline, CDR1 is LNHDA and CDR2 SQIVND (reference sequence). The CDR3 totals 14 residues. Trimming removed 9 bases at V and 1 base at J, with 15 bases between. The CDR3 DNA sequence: TGTGCCAGCCTACGGCAGTACCCGAACACTGAAGCTTTCTTT. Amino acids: CASLRQYPNTEAFF.

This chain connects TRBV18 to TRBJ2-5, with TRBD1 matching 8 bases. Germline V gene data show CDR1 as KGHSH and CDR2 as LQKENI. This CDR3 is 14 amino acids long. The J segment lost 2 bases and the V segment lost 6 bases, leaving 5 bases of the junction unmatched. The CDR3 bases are TGTGCCAGCTCGTACCGGGACAGGCAAGAGACCCAGTACTTC. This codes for CASSYRDRQETQYF.

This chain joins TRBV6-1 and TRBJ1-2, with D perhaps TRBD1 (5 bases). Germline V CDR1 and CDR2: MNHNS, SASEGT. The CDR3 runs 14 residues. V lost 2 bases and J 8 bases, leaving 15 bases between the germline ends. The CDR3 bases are TGTGCCAGCAGTGAAAGGGGCCGGGGATGGGGCTACACCTTC. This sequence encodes CASSERGRGWGYTF.

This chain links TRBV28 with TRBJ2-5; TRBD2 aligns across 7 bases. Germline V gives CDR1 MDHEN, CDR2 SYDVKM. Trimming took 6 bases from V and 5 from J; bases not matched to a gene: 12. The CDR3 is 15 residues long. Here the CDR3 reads CASSRPLAALETQYF. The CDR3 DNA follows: TGTGCCAGCAGCCGCCCCCTAGCGGCGCTGGAGACCCAGTACTTC.

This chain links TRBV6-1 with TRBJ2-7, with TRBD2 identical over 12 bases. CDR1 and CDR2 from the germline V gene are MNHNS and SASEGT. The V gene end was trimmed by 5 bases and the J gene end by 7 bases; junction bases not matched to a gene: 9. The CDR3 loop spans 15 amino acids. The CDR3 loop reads CASSSRLAGAGEQYF. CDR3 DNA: TGTGCCAGCAGTTCCAGACTAGCGGGAGCGGGGGAGCAGTACTTC.

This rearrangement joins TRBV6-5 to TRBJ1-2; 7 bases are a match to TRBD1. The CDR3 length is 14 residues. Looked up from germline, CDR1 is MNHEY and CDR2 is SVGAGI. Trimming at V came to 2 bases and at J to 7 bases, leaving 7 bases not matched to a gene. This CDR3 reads CASSYQQGSSGYTF. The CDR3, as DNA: TGTGCCAGCAGTTACCAACAGGGGTCCTCTGGCTACACCTTC.

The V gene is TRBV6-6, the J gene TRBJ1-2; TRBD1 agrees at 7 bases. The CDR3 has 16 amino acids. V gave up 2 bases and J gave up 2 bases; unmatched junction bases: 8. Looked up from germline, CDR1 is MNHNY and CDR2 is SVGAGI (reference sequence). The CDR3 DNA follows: TGTGCCAGCAGTTACGTTCCCGGGACAGCCAACTATGGCTACACCTTC. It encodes CASSYVPGTANYGYTF.

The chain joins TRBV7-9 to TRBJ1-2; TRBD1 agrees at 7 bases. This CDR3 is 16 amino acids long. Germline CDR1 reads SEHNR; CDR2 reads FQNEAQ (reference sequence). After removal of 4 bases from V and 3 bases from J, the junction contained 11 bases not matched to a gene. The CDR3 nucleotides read TGTGCCAGCAGCTCCGCTGTGAAGGGGGCTTACTATGGCTACACCTTC. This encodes CASSSAVKGAYYGYTF.

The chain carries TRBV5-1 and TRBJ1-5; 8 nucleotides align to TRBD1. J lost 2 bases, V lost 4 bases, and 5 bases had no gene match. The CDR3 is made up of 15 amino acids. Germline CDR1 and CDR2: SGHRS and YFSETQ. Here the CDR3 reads CASSTTGDGNQPQHF. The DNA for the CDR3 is TGCGCCAGCAGCACGACAGGGGATGGCAATCAGCCCCAGCATTTT.

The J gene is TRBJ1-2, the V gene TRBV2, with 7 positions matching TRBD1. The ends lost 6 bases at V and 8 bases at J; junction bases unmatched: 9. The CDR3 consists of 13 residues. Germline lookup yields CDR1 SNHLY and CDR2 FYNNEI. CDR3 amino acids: CASSEDRSGGYTF. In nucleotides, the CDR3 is TGTGCCAGCAGCGAGGACAGGAGCGGCGGCTACACCTTC.

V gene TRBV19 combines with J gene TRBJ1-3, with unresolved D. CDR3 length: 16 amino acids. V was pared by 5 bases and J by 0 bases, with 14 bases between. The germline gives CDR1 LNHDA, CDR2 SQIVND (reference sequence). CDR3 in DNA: TGTGCCAGTAGTTCCCGTGTTAGCTCCTCTGGAAACACCATATATTTT. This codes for CASSSRVSSSGNTIYF.

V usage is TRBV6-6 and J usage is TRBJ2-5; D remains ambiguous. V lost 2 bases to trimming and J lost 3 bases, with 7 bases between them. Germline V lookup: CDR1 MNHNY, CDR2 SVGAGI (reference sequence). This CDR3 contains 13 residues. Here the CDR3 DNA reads TGTGCCAGCAGTTACATAGGGAAAGAGACCCAGTACTTC. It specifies CASSYIGKETQYF.

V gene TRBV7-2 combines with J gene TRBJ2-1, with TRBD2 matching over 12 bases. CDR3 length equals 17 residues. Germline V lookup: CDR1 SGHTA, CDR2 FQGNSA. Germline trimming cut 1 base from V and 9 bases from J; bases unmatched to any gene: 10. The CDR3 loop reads CASSLGLGLAGRSEQFF. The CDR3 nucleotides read TGTGCCAGCAGCTTAGGGCTCGGACTAGCGGGGCGGAGTGAGCAGTTCTTC.

CDR3 residues: CASSLGGPSYNEQFF. Here the CDR3 DNA reads TGTGCCAGCAGTTTAGGCGGGCCCTCCTACAATGAGCAGTTCTTC. This sequence joins TRBV28 and TRBJ2-1; the D gene is possibly TRBD2 (5 bases). This CDR3 is built from 15 residues. Germline V CDR1 and CDR2: MDHEN, SYDVKM. The V gene lost 2 bases and the J gene lost 0 bases, with 8 bases spanning the gap. The full variable domain, completed using reference TRBV28 and TRBJ2-1, is DVKVTQSSRYLVKRTGEKVFLECVQDMDHENMFWYRQDPGLGLRLIYFSYDVKMKEKGDIPEGYSVSREKKERFSLILESASTNQTSMYLCASSLGGPSYNEQFFGPGTRLTVL.

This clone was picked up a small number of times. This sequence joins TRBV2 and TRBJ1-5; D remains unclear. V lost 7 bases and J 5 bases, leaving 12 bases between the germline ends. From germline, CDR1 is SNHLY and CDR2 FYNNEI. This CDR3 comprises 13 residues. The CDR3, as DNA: TGTGCCAGCACGACGGGTGACCATCAGCCCCAGCATTTT. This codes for CASTTGDHQPQHF.

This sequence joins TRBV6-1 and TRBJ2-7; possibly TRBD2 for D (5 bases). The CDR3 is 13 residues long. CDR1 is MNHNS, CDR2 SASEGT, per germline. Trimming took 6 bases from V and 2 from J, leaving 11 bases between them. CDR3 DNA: TGTGCCAGCAGCCGGCGGGCCACCTACGAGCAGTACTTC. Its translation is CASSRRATYEQYF.

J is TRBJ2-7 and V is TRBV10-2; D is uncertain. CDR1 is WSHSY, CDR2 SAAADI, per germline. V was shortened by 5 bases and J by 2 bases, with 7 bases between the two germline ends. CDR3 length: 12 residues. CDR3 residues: CASSRQAYEQYF. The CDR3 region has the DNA TGCGCCAGCAGTCGCCAGGCCTACGAGCAGTACTTC.

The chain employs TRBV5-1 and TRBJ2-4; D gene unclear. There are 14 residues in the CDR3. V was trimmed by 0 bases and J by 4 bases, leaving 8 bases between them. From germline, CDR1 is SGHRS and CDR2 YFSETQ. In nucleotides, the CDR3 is TGCGCCAGCAGCTTGGACAGCACAAAAAACATTCAGTACTTC. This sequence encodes CASSLDSTKNIQYF.

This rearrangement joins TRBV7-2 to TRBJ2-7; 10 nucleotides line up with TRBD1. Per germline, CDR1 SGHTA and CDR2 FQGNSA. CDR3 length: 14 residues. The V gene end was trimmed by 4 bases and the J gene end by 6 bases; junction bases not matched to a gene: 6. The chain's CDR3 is CASSYRDRGREQYF. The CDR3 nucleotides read TGTGCCAGCAGCTACCGGGACAGGGGTCGCGAGCAGTACTTC.

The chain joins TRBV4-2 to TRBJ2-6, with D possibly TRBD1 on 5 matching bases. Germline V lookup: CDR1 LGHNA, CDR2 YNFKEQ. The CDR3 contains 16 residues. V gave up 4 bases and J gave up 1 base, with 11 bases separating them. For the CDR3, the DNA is TGTGCCAGCAGCCGTGGGGCAGGGTCTGGGGCCAACGTCCTGACTTTC. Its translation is CASSRGAGSGANVLTF.

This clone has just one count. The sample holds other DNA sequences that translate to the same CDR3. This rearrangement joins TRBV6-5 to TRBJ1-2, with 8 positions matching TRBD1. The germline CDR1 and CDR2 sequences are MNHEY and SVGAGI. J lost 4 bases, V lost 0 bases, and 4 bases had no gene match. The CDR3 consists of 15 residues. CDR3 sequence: CASSYSGTGPYGYTF. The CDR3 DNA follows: TGTGCCAGCAGTTACTCGGGGACAGGACCCTATGGCTACACCTTC.

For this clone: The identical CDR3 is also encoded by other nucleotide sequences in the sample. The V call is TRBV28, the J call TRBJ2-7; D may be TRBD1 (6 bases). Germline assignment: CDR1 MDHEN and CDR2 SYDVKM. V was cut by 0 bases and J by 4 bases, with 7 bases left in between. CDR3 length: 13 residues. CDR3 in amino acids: CASSLWDSYEQYF. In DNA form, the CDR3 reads TGTGCCAGCAGTTTATGGGACAGTTACGAGCAGTACTTC.

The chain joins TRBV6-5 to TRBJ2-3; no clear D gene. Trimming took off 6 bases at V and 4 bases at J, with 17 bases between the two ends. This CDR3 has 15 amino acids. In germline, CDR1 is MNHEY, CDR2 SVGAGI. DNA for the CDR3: TGTGCCAGCAGCTCGGAGCCCCCGTCACCAGATACGCAGTATTTT. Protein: CASSSEPPSPDTQYF.